This TCR beta chain was recovered during a study of low-dose radiotherapy and immunotherapy resistance in tumors. Looking at the study overall: Dosing for Cohort 2 consisted of 1 Gy per fraction every two weeks, reaching a total of 13 Gy over 26 weeks.

Time point of the sample: before trial treatment. Donors were given nivolumab, ipilimumab, aspirin, low-dose cyclophosphamide and low-dose radiotherapy. The germline CDR1 and CDR2 sequences are MNHEY and SVGEGT. V lost 6 bases to trimming and J lost 5 bases, with 14 bases between them. This CDR3 has 14 residues. TRAV and TRBV primers primed cDNA for both TCRalpha and TCRbeta. PCR amplification of the TCRs was performed with Phusion for 20 to 25 PCR cycles, and it relied on a constant-region primer together with a V-primer adapter. After the mRNA was isolated, it was amplified using in vitro transcription. TCRdb recomputed calls from the reads with MiXCR, one row per CDR3 protein. The sample has tens of thousands of distinct CDR3 sequences, less than 40% seen once; the top ten hold 11%.

The V and J genes are TRBV6-2 or TRBV6-3 and TRBJ1-5; tentative D call: TRBD1 (6 bases). Sequenced material: PBMCs, taken before treatment. The source of this sequence is a female donor with ovarian cancer. CDR3 protein: CASREQGRYQPQHF. The CDR3 DNA sequence: TGTGCCAGCAGAGAACAGGGCAGATATCAGCCCCAGCATTTT.